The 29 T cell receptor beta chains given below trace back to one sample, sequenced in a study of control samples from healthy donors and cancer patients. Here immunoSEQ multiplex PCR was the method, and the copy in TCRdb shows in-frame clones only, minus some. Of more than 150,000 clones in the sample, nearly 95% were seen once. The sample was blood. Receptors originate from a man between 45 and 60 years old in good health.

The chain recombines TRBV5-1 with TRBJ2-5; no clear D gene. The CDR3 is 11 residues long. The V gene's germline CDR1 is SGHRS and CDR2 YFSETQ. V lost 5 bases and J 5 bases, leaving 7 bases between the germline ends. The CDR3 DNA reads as TGCGCCAGCAGTTCCCTCGAGACCCAGTACTTC. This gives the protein CASSSLETQYF.

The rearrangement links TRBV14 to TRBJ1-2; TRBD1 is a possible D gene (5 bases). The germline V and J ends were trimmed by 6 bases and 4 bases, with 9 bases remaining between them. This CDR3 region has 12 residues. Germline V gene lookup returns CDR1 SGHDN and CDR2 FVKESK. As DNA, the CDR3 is TGTGCCAGCAGGCAGGGAGGCTATGGCTACACCTTC. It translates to CASRQGGYGYTF.

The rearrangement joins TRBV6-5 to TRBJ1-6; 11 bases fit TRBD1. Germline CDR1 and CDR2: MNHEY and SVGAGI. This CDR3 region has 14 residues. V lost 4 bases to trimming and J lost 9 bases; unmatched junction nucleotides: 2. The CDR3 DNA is TGTGCCAGCAGTTGGGACAGGGGGAGTTCACCCCTCCACTTT. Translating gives CASSWDRGSSPLHF.

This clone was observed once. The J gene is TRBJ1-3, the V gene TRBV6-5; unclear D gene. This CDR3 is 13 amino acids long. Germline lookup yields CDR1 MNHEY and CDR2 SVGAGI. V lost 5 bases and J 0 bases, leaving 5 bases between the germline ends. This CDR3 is CASSRGSGNTIYF. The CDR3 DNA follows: TGTGCCAGCAGTCGGGGCTCTGGAAACACCATATATTTT.

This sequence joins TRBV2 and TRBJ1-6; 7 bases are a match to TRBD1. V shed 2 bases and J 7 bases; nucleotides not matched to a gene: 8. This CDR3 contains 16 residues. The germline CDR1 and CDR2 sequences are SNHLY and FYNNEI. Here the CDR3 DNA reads TGTGCCAGCAGTGAACTTCAGACAGGGTTCAATTCACCCCTCCACTTT. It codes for CASSELQTGFNSPLHF.

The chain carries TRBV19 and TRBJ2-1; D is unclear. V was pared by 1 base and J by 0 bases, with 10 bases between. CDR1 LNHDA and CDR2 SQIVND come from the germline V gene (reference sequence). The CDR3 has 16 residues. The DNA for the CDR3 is TGTGCCAGTAGTATAGCTAGTCTCCTCTCCTACAATGAGCAGTTCTTC. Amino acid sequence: CASSIASLLSYNEQFF.

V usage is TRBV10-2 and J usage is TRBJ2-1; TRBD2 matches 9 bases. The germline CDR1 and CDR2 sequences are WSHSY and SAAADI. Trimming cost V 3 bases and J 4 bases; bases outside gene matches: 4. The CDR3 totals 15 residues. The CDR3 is CASSDLAGVYNEQFF. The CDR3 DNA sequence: TGCGCCAGCAGTGATTTAGCGGGAGTATACAATGAGCAGTTCTTC.

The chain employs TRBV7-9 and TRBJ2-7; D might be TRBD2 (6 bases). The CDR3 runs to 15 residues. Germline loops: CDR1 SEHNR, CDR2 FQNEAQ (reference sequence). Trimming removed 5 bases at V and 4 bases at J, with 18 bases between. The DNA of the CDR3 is TGTGCCAGCAGCGGGTCGTACTCCCGGGGGTACGAGCAGTACTTC. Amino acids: CASSGSYSRGYEQYF.

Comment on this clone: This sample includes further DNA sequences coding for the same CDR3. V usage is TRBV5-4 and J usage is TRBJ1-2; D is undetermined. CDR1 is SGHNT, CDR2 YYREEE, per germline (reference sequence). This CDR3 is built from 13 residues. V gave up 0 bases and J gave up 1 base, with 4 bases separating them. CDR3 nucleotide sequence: TGTGCCAGCAGCTTGGAGGGTAACTATGGCTACACCTTC. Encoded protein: CASSLEGNYGYTF.

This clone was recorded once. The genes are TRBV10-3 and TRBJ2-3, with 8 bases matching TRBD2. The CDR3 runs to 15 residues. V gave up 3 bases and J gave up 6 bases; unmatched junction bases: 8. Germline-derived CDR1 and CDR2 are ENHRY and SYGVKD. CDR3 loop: CAISEGGLDADTQYF. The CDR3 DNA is TGTGCCATCAGTGAAGGGGGACTAGACGCTGATACGCAGTATTTT.

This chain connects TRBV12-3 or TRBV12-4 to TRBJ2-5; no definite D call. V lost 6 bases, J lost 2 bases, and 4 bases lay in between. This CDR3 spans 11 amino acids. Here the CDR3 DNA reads TGTGCCAGCAGCCATCAAGAGACCCAGTACTTC. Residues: CASSHQETQYF.

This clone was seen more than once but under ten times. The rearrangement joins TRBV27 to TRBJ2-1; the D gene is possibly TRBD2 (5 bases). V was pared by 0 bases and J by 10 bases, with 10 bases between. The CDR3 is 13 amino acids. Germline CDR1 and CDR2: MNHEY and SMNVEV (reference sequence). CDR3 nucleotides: TGTGCCAGCAGTTTATCGGGCGGGCTGGAGCAGTTCTTC. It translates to CASSLSGGLEQFF.

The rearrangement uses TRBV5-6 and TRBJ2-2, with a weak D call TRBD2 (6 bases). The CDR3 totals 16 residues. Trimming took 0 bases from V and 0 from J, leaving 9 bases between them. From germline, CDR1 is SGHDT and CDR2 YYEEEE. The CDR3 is CASSLVGSTNTGELFF. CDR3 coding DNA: TGTGCCAGCAGCTTGGTCGGGAGCACGAACACCGGGGAGCTGTTTTTT.

The CDR3 protein is CASSPASGYSYEQYF. The CDR3 coding sequence is TGTGCCAGCAGCCCCGCTAGCGGATATTCCTACGAGCAGTACTTC. V usage is TRBV11-2 and J usage is TRBJ2-7; 7 positions agree with TRBD2. The length of the CDR3 is 15 residues. V shed 5 bases, J shed 1 base, and the junction held 8 bases outside the gene matches. Germline V CDR1 and CDR2: SGHAT, FQNNGV.

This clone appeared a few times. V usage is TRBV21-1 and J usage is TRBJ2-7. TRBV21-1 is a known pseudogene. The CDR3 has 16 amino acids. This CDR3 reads CASSANRDRRLGEQYF. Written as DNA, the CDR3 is TGTGCCAGCAGCGCAAACCGGGACCGCCGTCTAGGCGAGCAGTACTTC.

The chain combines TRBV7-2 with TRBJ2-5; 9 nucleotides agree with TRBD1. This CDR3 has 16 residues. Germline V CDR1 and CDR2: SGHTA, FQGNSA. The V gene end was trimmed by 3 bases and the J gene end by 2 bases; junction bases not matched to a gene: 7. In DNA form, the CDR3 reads TGTGCCAGCAGCTTGGGGACAGGGAGGGGACAAGAGACCCAGTACTTC. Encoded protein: CASSLGTGRGQETQYF.

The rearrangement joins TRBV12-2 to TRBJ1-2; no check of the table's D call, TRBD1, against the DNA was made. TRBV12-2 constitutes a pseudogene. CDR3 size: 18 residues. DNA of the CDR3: TGTGCAAGTCGCTTAGGGGCGGGACAGGGGGCGAGGAGCTATGGCTACACCTTC. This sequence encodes CASRLGAGQGARSYGYTF.

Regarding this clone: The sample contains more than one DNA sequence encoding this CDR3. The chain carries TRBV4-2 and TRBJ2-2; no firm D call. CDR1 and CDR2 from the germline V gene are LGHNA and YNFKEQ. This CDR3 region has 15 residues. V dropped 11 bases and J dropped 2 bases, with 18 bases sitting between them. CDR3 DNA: TGTGCCTGCTCAAACCCCAGGTCAAACACCGGGGAGCTGTTTTTT. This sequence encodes CACSNPRSNTGELFF.

This CDR3 is CASSLEGWANTEAFF. The CDR3 DNA follows: TGTGCCAGCAGCTTGGAGGGGTGGGCGAACACTGAAGCTTTCTTT. The chain employs TRBV5-4 and TRBJ1-1; tentative D call: TRBD1 (5 bases). The CDR3 extends over 15 amino acids. V was shortened by 0 bases and J by 1 base, with 10 bases between the two germline ends. Germline V lookup: CDR1 SGHNT, CDR2 YYREEE (reference sequence).

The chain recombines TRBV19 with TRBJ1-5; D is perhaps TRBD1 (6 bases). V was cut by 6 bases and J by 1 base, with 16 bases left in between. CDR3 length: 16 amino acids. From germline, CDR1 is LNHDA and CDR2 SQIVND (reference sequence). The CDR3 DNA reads TGTGCCAGTAGGAATGGAGGGGGGCCGAGCAATCAGCCCCAGCATTTT. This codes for CASRNGGGPSNQPQHF.

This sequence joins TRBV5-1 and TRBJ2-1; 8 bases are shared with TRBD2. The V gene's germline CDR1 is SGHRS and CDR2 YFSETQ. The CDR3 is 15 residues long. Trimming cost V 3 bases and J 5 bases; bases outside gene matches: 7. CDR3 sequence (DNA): TGCGCCAGCAGCTCCCCGGGACTAGGTCACAATGAGCAGTTCTTC. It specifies CASSSPGLGHNEQFF.

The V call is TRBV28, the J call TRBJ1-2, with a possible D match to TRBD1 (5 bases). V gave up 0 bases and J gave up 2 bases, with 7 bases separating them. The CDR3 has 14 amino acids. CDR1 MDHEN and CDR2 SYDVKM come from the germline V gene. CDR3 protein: CASSLWAGNYGYTF. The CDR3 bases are TGTGCCAGCAGTTTATGGGCAGGGAACTATGGCTACACCTTC.

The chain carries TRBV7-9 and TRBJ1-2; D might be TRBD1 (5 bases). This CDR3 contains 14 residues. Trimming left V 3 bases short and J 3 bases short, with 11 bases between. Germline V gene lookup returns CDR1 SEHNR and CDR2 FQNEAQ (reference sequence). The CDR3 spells CASSLAGWDYGYTF. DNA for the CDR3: TGTGCCAGCAGCTTGGCAGGGTGGGACTATGGCTACACCTTC. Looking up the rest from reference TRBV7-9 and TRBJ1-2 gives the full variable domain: DTGVSQNPRHKITKRGQNVTFRCDPISEHNRLYWYRQTLGQGPEFLTYFQNEAQLEKSRLLSDRFSAERPKGSFSTLEIQRTEQGDSAMYLCASSLAGWDYGYTFGSGTRLTVV.

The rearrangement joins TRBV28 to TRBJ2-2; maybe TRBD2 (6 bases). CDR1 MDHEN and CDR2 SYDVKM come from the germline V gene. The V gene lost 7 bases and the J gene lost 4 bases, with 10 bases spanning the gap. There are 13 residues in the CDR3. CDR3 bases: TGTGCCAGCATGGGGGGAGCCACCGGGGAGCTGTTTTTT. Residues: CASMGGATGELFF.

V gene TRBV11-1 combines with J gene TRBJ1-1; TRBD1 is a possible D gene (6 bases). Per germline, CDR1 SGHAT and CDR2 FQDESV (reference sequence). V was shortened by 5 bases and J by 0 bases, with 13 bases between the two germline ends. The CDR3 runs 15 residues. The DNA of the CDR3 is TGTGCCAGCAGCCCGCCGGGGGCCATGAACACTGAAGCTTTCTTT. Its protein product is CASSPPGAMNTEAFF.

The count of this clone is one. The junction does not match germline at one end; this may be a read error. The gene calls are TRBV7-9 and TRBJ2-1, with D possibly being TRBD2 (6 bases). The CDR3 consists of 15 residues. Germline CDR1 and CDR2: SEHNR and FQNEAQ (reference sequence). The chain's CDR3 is CASSLTGLSYNKQFF. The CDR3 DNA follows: TGTGCCAGCAGCTTAACGGGACTGTCCTACAATAAGCAGTTCTTC. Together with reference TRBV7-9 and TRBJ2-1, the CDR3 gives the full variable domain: DTGVSQNPRHKITKRGQNVTFRCDPISEHNRLYWYRQTLGQGPEFLTYFQNEAQLEKSRLLSDRFSAERPKGSFSTLEIQRTEQGDSAMYLCASSLTGLSYNKQFFGPGTRLTVL.

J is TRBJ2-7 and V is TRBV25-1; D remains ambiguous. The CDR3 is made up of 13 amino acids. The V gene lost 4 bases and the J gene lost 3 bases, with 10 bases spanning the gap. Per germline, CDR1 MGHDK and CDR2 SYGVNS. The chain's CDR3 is CASSVTGVYEQYF. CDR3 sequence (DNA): TGTGCCAGCAGTGTGACGGGTGTCTACGAGCAGTACTTC.

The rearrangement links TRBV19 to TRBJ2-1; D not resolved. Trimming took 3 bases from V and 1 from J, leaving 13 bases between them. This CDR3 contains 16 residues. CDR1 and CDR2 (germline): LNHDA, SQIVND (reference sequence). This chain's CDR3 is CASSILQSLSYNEQFF. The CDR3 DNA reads TGTGCCAGTAGTATTCTCCAGTCCCTATCCTACAATGAGCAGTTCTTC.

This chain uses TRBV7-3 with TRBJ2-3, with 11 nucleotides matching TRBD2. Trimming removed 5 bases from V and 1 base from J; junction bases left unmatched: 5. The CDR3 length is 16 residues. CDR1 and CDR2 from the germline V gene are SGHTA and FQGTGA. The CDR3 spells CASSPQLAGGTDTQYF. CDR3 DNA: TGTGCCAGCAGCCCGCAACTAGCGGGAGGCACAGATACGCAGTATTTT. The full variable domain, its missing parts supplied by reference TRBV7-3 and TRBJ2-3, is GAGVSQTPSNKVTEKGKYVELRCDPISGHTALYWYRQSLGQGPEFLIYFQGTGAADDSGLPNDRFFAVRPEGSVSTLKIQRTERGDSAVYLCASSPQLAGGTDTQYFGPGTRLTVL.